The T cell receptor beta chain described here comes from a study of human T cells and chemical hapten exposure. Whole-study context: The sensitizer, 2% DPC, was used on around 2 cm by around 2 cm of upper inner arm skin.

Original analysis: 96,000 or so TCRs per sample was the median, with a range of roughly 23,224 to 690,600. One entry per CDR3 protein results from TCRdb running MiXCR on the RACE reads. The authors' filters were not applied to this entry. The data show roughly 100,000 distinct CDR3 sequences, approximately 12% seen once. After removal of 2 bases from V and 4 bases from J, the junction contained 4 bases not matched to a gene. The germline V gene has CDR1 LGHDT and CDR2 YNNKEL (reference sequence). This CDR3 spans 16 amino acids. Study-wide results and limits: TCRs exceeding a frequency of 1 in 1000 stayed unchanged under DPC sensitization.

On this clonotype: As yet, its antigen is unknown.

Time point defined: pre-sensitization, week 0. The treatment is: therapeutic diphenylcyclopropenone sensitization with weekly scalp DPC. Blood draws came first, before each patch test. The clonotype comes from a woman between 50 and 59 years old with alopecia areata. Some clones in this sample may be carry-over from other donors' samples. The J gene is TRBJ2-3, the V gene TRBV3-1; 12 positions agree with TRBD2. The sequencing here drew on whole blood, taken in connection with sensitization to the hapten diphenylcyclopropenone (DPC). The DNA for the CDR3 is TGTGCCAGCAGCCAACGACTAGCGGGAGAGGCAGATACGCAGTATTTT. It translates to CASSQRLAGEADTQYF.